The 27 T cell receptor beta chains presented below share a single source sample, sequenced in a study of cytomegalovirus exposure and HLA in healthy donors. Measured with immunoSEQ multiplex PCR; TCRdb has only the in-frame clones, and not every one. The sample includes about 82,000 clones, 85% to 95% of them seen just once. What was sequenced was PBMCs. These receptors were taken from a woman aged 18-35 years in good health and CMV-seronegative.

J is TRBJ2-5 and V is TRBV28; 9 bases match TRBD2. This CDR3 contains 14 residues. Germline loops: CDR1 MDHEN, CDR2 SYDVKM. Trimming at V came to 6 bases and at J to 6 bases, leaving 8 bases not matched to a gene. The CDR3 reads CASRGRSGSQTQYF. Here the CDR3 DNA reads TGTGCCAGCAGAGGGCGTAGCGGGAGTCAGACCCAGTACTTC.

The chain recombines TRBV10-3 with TRBJ2-7; 9 bases fit TRBD2. Losses at the gene ends were 3 bases for V and 6 bases for J; bases not matched to a gene: 9. CDR1 is ENHRY, CDR2 SYGVKD, per germline. This CDR3 has 15 residues. CDR3: CAISEIAGATPEQYF. In nucleotides, the CDR3 is TGTGCCATCAGTGAAATAGCGGGGGCAACGCCCGAGCAGTACTTC.

The chain recombines TRBV11-2 with TRBJ2-5; no definite D call. Trimming pared 1 base from V and 1 base from J, leaving 16 bases between. The CDR3 length is 17 residues. Germline V gene sequence: CDR1 SGHAT, CDR2 FQNNGV. The CDR3 region is CASSLGSLGLAQETQYF. The CDR3 DNA sequence: TGTGCCAGCAGCTTAGGTTCGCTCGGGTTGGCCCAAGAGACCCAGTACTTC.

This rearrangement joins TRBV10-3 to TRBJ2-3; TRBD2 agrees at 11 bases. CDR1 and CDR2 from the germline V gene are ENHRY and SYGVKD. The length of the CDR3 is 15 residues. V shed 6 bases and J 3 bases; nucleotides not matched to a gene: 5. The CDR3 DNA follows: TGTGCCATCAGACCCGGGACTAGCGGAACAGATACGCAGTATTTT. Protein product: CAIRPGTSGTDTQYF.

The gene calls are TRBV4-1 and TRBJ1-2; 9 bases map to TRBD1. The germline gives CDR1 MGHRA, CDR2 YSYEKL. V shed 6 bases and J 7 bases; nucleotides not matched to a gene: 9. There are 14 residues in the CDR3. The DNA for the CDR3 is TGCGCCAGCAGGACACCTGGGACAGGGAGTGGCTACACCTTC. Amino acids: CASRTPGTGSGYTF.

V usage is TRBV29-1 and J usage is TRBJ2-1; no firm D call. Germline CDR1 and CDR2: SQVTM and ANQGSEA. V lost 5 bases to trimming and J lost 5 bases, with 7 bases between them. The CDR3 is 11 amino acids. CDR3 region: CSVSPNNEQFF. As DNA, the CDR3 is TGCAGCGTTTCCCCCAACAATGAGCAGTTCTTC.

This rearrangement joins TRBV5-4 to TRBJ2-7; 7 bases agree with TRBD2. CDR3 length: 16 residues. Germline loops: CDR1 SGHNT, CDR2 YYREEE (reference sequence). V gave up 0 bases and J gave up 4 bases; unmatched junction bases: 10. CDR3 nucleotides: TGTGCCAGCAGCTTGGTGGGAGGGGCGAGGGAGTACGAGCAGTACTTC. It specifies CASSLVGGAREYEQYF.

The V and J genes are TRBV5-1 and TRBJ1-4; 7 bases fit TRBD1. This CDR3 comprises 16 residues. V shed 0 bases, J shed 2 bases, and the junction held 4 bases outside the gene matches. CDR1 SGHRS and CDR2 YFSETQ come from the germline V gene. CDR3 residues: CASSLGPQGTNEKLFF. The CDR3 coding sequence is TGCGCCAGCAGCTTGGGGCCACAGGGGACTAATGAAAAACTGTTTTTT.

The V and J genes are TRBV6-1 and TRBJ2-7; 7 bases agree with TRBD2. Germline-derived CDR1 and CDR2 are MNHNS and SASEGT. The CDR3 is 17 residues long. Germline trimming cut 0 bases from V and 6 bases from J; bases unmatched to any gene: 14. This CDR3 is CASSEALTWEGSLEQYF. Here the CDR3 DNA reads TGTGCCAGCAGTGAAGCGCTAACTTGGGAGGGGAGCCTCGAGCAGTACTTC.

The chain combines TRBV5-4 with TRBJ1-1; 8 nucleotides agree with TRBD1. This CDR3 spans 18 amino acids. CDR1 is SGHNT and CDR2 is YYREEE in the germline V gene (reference sequence). The V segment lost 4 bases and the J segment 6 bases; nucleotides outside the gene matches: 20. DNA of the CDR3: TGTGCCAGCAGCCGGGGAGGGACAGGCGCGGCTGAACTATCTGAAGCTTTCTTT. Amino acids: CASSRGGTGAAELSEAFF. The variable domain in full, completed from reference TRBV5-4 and TRBJ1-1, reads ETGVTQSPTHLIKTRGQQVTLRCSSQSGHNTVSWYQQALGQGPQFIFQYYREEENGRGNFPPRFSGLQFPNYSSELNVNALELDDSALYLCASSRGGTGAAELSEAFFGQGTRLTVV.

The CDR3, as DNA: TGTGCCAGCACCAAAGACTCAGCGCTAAGCTACAATGAGCAGTTCTTC. Amino acids: CASTKDSALSYNEQFF. This chain uses TRBV2 with TRBJ2-1; D gene uncertain. The CDR3 extends over 16 amino acids. The germline V gene encodes CDR1 SNHLY and CDR2 FYNNEI. V lost 7 bases and J lost 3, with 19 bases in between.

This chain links TRBV4-3 with TRBJ1-2; possibly TRBD1 for D (6 bases). This CDR3 is built from 15 residues. Trimming shortened V by 0 bases and J by 8 bases, and 16 bases separated the two germline ends. Germline V gene sequence: CDR1 LGHNA, CDR2 YSLEER. The CDR3 spells CASSQDSGQGYGYTF. In DNA, the CDR3 is TGCGCCAGCAGCCAAGACTCGGGTCAGGGGTACGGCTACACCTTC.

V gene TRBV4-1 combines with J gene TRBJ1-2; no firm D call. Germline CDR1 MGHRA, CDR2 YSYEKL. CDR3 length: 13 amino acids. Trimming left V 4 bases short and J 3 bases short, with 9 bases between. CDR3 sequence reads: CASSLAADYGYTF. The CDR3 DNA reads TGCGCCAGCAGCCTAGCGGCGGACTATGGCTACACCTTC.

This sequence joins TRBV5-8 and TRBJ2-6; D is unresolved. Trimming removed 0 bases from V and 2 bases from J, with 6 bases in between. The CDR3 totals 15 residues. The germline V gene has CDR1 SGHTS and CDR2 YDEGEE. The CDR3 DNA reads as TGTGCCAGCAGCTTGGGTCTTCCTGGGGCCAACGTCCTGACTTTC. Translating gives CASSLGLPGANVLTF.

This clone was seen once. The chain combines TRBV6-1 with TRBJ1-1; perhaps TRBD1 as D (5 bases). The CDR3 is 15 residues long. Trimming left V 3 bases short and J 1 base short, with 12 bases between. CDR1 is MNHNS and CDR2 is SASEGT in the germline V gene. The CDR3 here is CASSDRGKPNTEAFF. CDR3 bases: TGTGCCAGCAGTGACCGGGGGAAGCCGAACACTGAAGCTTTCTTT.

The chain carries TRBV5-4 and TRBJ2-1; D gene unclear. This CDR3 is built from 15 residues. Germline V CDR1 and CDR2: SGHNT, YYREEE (reference sequence). With 4 bases removed from V and 0 bases from J, the gap between germline ends came to 11 bases. CDR3 DNA sequence: TGTGCCAGCAGCCCTGACACGATCTCCTACAATGAGCAGTTCTTC. Residues: CASSPDTISYNEQFF.

This CDR3 reads CASSLSMPGGTQLFF. The CDR3 DNA reads as TGCGCCAGCAGCTTGTCAATGCCAGGCGGGACGCAACTGTTTTTT. V gene TRBV5-1 combines with J gene TRBJ1-4; the D gene is possibly TRBD1 (5 bases). The V end was cut by 1 base, the J end by 12 bases, with 19 bases between. The length of the CDR3 is 15 residues. Germline V gives CDR1 SGHRS, CDR2 YFSETQ.

CDR3 residues: CASSIVGGRSTDTQYF. The DNA for the CDR3 is TGTGCCAGTAGTATAGTAGGAGGGAGGAGCACAGATACGCAGTATTTT. V is TRBV19 and J is TRBJ2-3, with TRBD2 as a possible D gene (6 bases). CDR3 length: 16 amino acids. The V end lost 1 base, the J end lost 0 bases, and 11 bases lay between the germline ends. Germline V CDR1 and CDR2: LNHDA, SQIVND (reference sequence).

The chain employs TRBV4-3 and TRBJ1-4, with TRBD1 identical over 10 bases. The V gene end was trimmed by 1 base and the J gene end by 7 bases; junction bases not matched to a gene: 6. Germline V gives CDR1 LGHNA, CDR2 YSLEER. This CDR3 comprises 16 residues. The CDR3 loop is CASSQGKGQGSEKLFF. DNA for the CDR3: TGCGCCAGCAGCCAAGGCAAGGGACAGGGGAGTGAAAAACTGTTTTTT.

The chain recombines TRBV2 with TRBJ2-5; the match to TRBD2 covers 7 bases. Germline CDR1 and CDR2: SNHLY and FYNNEI. This CDR3 is built from 12 residues. V gave up 4 bases and J gave up 13 bases; unmatched junction bases: 9. The CDR3 DNA is TGTGCCAGCAGTGCGGCTAGCGGCCTGAGGTACTTC. Protein: CASSAASGLRYF.

The table lists this clone with a count of one. The rearrangement joins TRBV15 to TRBJ1-1, with D unclear. CDR1 is LNHNV and CDR2 is YYDKDF in the germline V gene (reference sequence). V shed 0 bases and J shed 2 bases, with 7 bases lying between them. This CDR3 spans 14 amino acids. CDR3 region: CATSRDPGNTEAFF. CDR3 nucleotides: TGTGCCACCAGCAGAGACCCGGGAAACACTGAAGCTTTCTTT. Using reference TRBV15 and TRBJ1-1 for the parts outside the CDR3, the full variable domain is DAMVIQNPRYQVTQFGKPVTLSCSQTLNHNVMYWYQQKSSQAPKLLFHYYDKDFNNEADTPDNFQSRRPNTSFCFLDIRSPGLGDTAMYLCATSRDPGNTEAFFGQGTRLTVV.

This chain uses TRBV19 with TRBJ1-2, with D perhaps TRBD1 (6 bases). Trimming took 1 base from V and 7 from J, leaving 19 bases between them. The CDR3 has 16 residues. Germline loops: CDR1 LNHDA, CDR2 SQIVND (reference sequence). The CDR3 DNA reads TGTGCCAGTAGTATAGGGGGGACACCCTTTAGCACTGGCTACACCTTC. Protein product: CASSIGGTPFSTGYTF.

V is TRBV29-1 and J is TRBJ1-1; 10 bases align to TRBD1. This CDR3 comprises 15 residues. The germline gives CDR1 SQVTM, CDR2 ANQGSEA. V lost 8 bases to trimming and J lost 8 bases; unmatched junction nucleotides: 17. Here the CDR3 DNA reads TGCAGCATGACAGGGGGCGAGTTAGGGTTCTTAGAAGCTTTCTTT. Its translation is CSMTGGELGFLEAFF.

In the case of this clone: Relative to the germline gene, one junction end is altered; a read error may explain this. This chain connects TRBV7-2 to TRBJ2-7; 12 positions agree with TRBD2. CDR3 size: 15 residues. Per the germline V gene, CDR1 is SGHTA and CDR2 is FQGNSA. The CDR3 spells CASCLTSGGHYEQYF. CDR3 bases: TGTGCCAGCTGCTTGACTAGCGGGGGCCACTACGAGCAGTACTTC.

V usage is TRBV6-5 and J usage is TRBJ2-7, with D hard to call. V was pared by 7 bases and J by 4 bases, with 11 bases between. CDR1 is MNHEY and CDR2 is SVGAGI in the germline V gene. The length of the CDR3 is 12 residues. CDR3 in amino acids: CASTSRVYEQYF. DNA for the CDR3: TGTGCCAGCACCAGTCGGGTTTACGAGCAGTACTTC.

The chain has TRBV4-1 and TRBJ1-5; D is possibly TRBD1 (5 bases). This CDR3 has 13 amino acids. V was trimmed by 2 bases and J by 7 bases, leaving 9 bases between them. CDR1 and CDR2 from the germline V gene are MGHRA and YSYEKL. The CDR3 loop reads CASSQLGGQPQHF. Written as DNA, the CDR3 is TGCGCCAGCAGCCAATTGGGGGGGCAGCCCCAGCATTTT.

V usage is TRBV6-4 and J usage is TRBJ2-3; TRBD2 matches 9 bases. The germline V gene encodes CDR1 MRHNA and CDR2 SNTAGT. Trimming at V came to 5 bases and at J to 1 base, leaving 4 bases not matched to a gene. The CDR3 is 15 amino acids. Written as DNA, the CDR3 is TGTGCCAGCAGTCCTTTAGCGGGGGGCACAGATACGCAGTATTTT. It translates to CASSPLAGGTDTQYF.